Listed below are T cell receptor beta chains from one sample, sequenced in a study of blood T cell repertoires in COVID-19. Only in-frame clones appear in the TCRdb table, and some are missing; sequencing was by immunoSEQ multiplex PCR. The sample contains around 300,000 clones, 80% to 90% of which appear only once. Input material: PBMCs or T cells enriched from blood (not recorded which). The receptors come from a woman aged 18-29 years who had recovered from COVID-19. The CDR3 runs from the conserved cysteine through the conserved F or W. Fields, in order: V gene, clone size, J gene, D gene, CDR3 DNA, CDR3 protein. D genes are given only for firm matches. Only some rows state a clone size, as once, few, many or a class for expanded clones.

V gene: TRBV27
clone size: NA
J gene: TRBJ1-6
D gene: NA
CDR3 DNA: TGTGCCAGCAGTTTATCCGGACAGAGCTATAATTCACCCCTCCACTTT
CDR3 protein: CASSLSGQSYNSPLHF

V gene: TRBV11-2
clone size: NA
J gene: TRBJ1-1
D gene: NA
CDR3 DNA: TGTGCCAGCAGCCTCCCAAATCGGGGCACTGAAGCTTTCTTT
CDR3 protein: CASSLPNRGTEAFF

V gene: TRBV11-2
clone size: NA
J gene: TRBJ1-6
D gene: NA
CDR3 DNA: TGTGCCAGCAGCCTACCCCATTATAATTCACCCCTCCACTTT
CDR3 protein: CASSLPHYNSPLHF

V gene: TRBV11-2
clone size: NA
J gene: TRBJ1-1
D gene: TRBD1
CDR3 DNA: TGTGCCAGCAGAACCATTCGACAGGGGAACACTGAAGCTTTCTTT
CDR3 protein: CASRTIRQGNTEAFF

V gene: TRBV4-1
clone size: NA
J gene: TRBJ2-5
D gene: TRBD2
CDR3 DNA: TGCGCCAGCAGCCTAGGACTAGCGGGGCAAGAGACCCAGTACTTC
CDR3 protein: CASSLGLAGQETQYF

V gene: TRBV19
clone size: NA
J gene: TRBJ1-2
D gene: TRBD1
CDR3 DNA: TGTGCCAGTAGGACGGACAGGGGTGGTTCCGATGGCTACACCTTC
CDR3 protein: CASRTDRGGSDGYTF

V gene: TRBV6-1
clone size: few
J gene: TRBJ1-1
D gene: TRBD1
CDR3 DNA: TGTGCCAGCAGTGACAGGGGGCACACTGAAGCTTTCTTT
CDR3 protein: CASSDRGHTEAFF

V gene: TRBV5-1
clone size: few
J gene: TRBJ1-2
D gene: TRBD1
CDR3 DNA: TGCGCCAGCAGCTTGATGGGACAGGGGGCGGGTGGCTACACCTTC
CDR3 protein: CASSLMGQGAGGYTF

V gene: TRBV5-1
clone size: NA
J gene: TRBJ2-2
D gene: TRBD2
CDR3 DNA: TGCGCCAGCAGCTTTAACCTAGCGGCCGGGGAGCTGTTTTTT
CDR3 protein: CASSFNLAAGELFF

V gene: TRBV9
clone size: NA
J gene: TRBJ2-7
D gene: TRBD1
CDR3 DNA: TGTGCCAGCAGCGTAGTCGGGACAGGGGTCGACGAGCAGTACTTC
CDR3 protein: CASSVVGTGVDEQYF

V gene: TRBV19
clone size: NA
J gene: TRBJ1-1
D gene: NA
CDR3 DNA: TGTGCCAGTAGTAGATCCGACGAAGGGAGCACTGAAGCTTTCTTT
CDR3 protein: CASSRSDEGSTEAFF

V gene: TRBV2
clone size: NA
J gene: TRBJ2-7
D gene: TRBD2
CDR3 DNA: TGTGCCAGCTTAGGGCTAGCGGGGGCCAGGACGTCCTACGAGCAGTACTTC
CDR3 protein: CASLGLAGARTSYEQYF

V gene: TRBV7-9
clone size: NA
J gene: TRBJ1-2
D gene: TRBD1
CDR3 DNA: TGTGCCAGCAGCACCGGGACAGGGGGCTGGAACTATGGCTACACCTTC
CDR3 protein: CASSTGTGGWNYGYTF

V gene: TRBV6-5
clone size: NA
J gene: TRBJ2-7
D gene: TRBD1
CDR3 DNA: TGTGCCAGCACTAAAACCGGGACAGGGGTTTACGAGCAGTACTTC
CDR3 protein: CASTKTGTGVYEQYF